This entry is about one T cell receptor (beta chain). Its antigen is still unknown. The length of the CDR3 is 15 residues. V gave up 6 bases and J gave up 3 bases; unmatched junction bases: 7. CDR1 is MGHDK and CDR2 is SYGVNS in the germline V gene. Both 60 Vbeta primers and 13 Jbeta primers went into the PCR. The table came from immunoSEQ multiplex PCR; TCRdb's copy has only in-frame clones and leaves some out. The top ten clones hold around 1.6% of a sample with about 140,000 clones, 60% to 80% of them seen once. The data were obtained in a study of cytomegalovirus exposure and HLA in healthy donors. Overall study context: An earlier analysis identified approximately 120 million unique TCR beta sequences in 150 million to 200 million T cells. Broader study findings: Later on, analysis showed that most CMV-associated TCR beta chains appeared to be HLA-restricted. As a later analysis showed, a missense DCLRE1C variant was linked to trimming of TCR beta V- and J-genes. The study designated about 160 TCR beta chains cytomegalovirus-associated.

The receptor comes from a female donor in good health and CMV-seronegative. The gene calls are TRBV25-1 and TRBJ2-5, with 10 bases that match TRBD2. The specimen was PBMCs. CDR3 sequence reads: CASSDPGLAKETQYF. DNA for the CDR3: TGTGCCAGCAGCGACCCGGGACTAGCGAAAGAGACCCAGTACTTC.